This TCR beta chain was sequenced in a study of cytomegalovirus exposure and HLA in healthy donors. Whole-study context: Samples from HLA-typed donors yielded approximately 80 million unique TCRs in an early data release. Findings and caveats of the study: It was reported that the classifier diagnosed cytomegalovirus status with high specificity and sensitivity in both the original and validation cohorts.

PCR used 60 Vbeta primers and 13 Jbeta primers. The method was immunoSEQ multiplex PCR; TCRdb's version includes in-frame clones alone and lacks a portion of them. Of 150,000 or so clones detected, about three quarters appear once; the ten largest clones hold over 1.2%. Trimming took 0 bases from V and 6 from J; bases not matched to a gene: 5. Germline V gene sequence: CDR1 SGDLS, CDR2 YYNGEE. CDR3 length equals 14 residues. With regard to this clone: Its antigen is still unknown.

The sample taken for sequencing was PBMCs. V and J are TRBV9 and TRBJ2-7; 8 bases are shared with TRBD1. The receptor comes from a girl under 18 in good health and CMV-seronegative. For the CDR3, the DNA is TGTGCCAGCAGCGTAGGGGCGACAGGGGCCGAGCAGTACTTC. Amino acid sequence: CASSVGATGAEQYF. Filled out from reference TRBV9 and TRBJ2-7, the complete variable domain reads DSGVTQTPKHLITATGQRVTLRCSPRSGDLSVYWYQQSLDQGLQFLIQYYNGEERAKGNILERFSAQQFPDLHSELNLSSLELGDSALYFCASSVGATGAEQYFGPGTRLTVT.